This record concerns one T cell receptor (beta chain) sequence. Compared with germline, one end of the junction differs, possibly owing to a read error. The source of the sample is a study of CD8+CD57+ T cells in acquired aplastic anemia. Study information: The DNA of sorted CD4+ and CD8+ cells averaged approximately 3.2 ug.

Germline assignment: CDR1 SGDLS and CDR2 YYNGEE. The CDR3 extends over 14 amino acids. The template for TCR beta VDJ and CDR3 sequence profiling was genomic DNA. TCRdb ran MiXCR on the reads and lists one entry per CDR3 protein. The table shows about 210,000 distinct CDR3 sequences, with 34% occurring only once. The chain links TRBV9 to TRBJ2-3, with 7 bases aligning to TRBD1. This TCR was sampled from a human donor in good health, serving as a control. The specimen was sorted CD4+, CD8+, or CD8+CD57+ T cells (not recorded which) from PBMCs. CDR3 nucleotides: TGTGCCAGCAGCGGTACAGGGGCCCCATTTCGCAGGAATTTT. Translated, it gives CASSGTGAPFRRNF.